What follows are 28 T cell receptor beta chains derived from one specimen sequenced in a study of T cell changes during pregnancy in multiple sclerosis. Measured with immunoSEQ multiplex PCR; TCRdb has only the in-frame clones, and not every one. The sample holds some 60,000 clones, roughly 92% seen once. The starting material was peripheral blood, obtained in the third trimester of pregnancy. The source is a female donor in good health, enrolled as a control in a pregnancy study.

The V and J genes are TRBV7-9 and TRBJ1-1, with TRBD1 matching over 9 bases. Trimming cost V 4 bases and J 0 bases; bases outside gene matches: 3. The CDR3 spans 15 residues. Germline V lookup: CDR1 SEHNR, CDR2 FQNEAQ (reference sequence). This chain's CDR3 is CASSSTGGLNTEAFF. In DNA, the CDR3 is TGTGCCAGCAGCTCTACAGGGGGCCTGAACACTGAAGCTTTCTTT.

V is TRBV28 and J is TRBJ2-3, with TRBD2 matching over 11 bases. Germline CDR1 reads MDHEN; CDR2 reads SYDVKM. J gave up 0 bases and V 6 bases, and 2 bases lay outside the gene matches. There are 15 residues in the CDR3. The CDR3 bases are TGTGCCAGCAGCCGGACTAGCGGGAGCACAGATACGCAGTATTTT. Residues: CASSRTSGSTDTQYF.

The CDR3 sequence is CATSRDRGGNEKLFF. The CDR3 DNA reads TGTGCCACCAGCAGAGATCGGGGGGGCAATGAAAAACTGTTTTTT. The J gene is TRBJ1-4, the V gene TRBV15; D may be TRBD1 (6 bases). The CDR3 runs to 15 residues. The germline gives CDR1 LNHNV, CDR2 YYDKDF (reference sequence). Trimming removed 0 bases from V and 5 bases from J, with 10 bases in between.

The chain recombines TRBV11-3 with TRBJ2-3; TRBD2 matches at 8 bases. The V gene's germline CDR1 is SGHNT and CDR2 YENEEA. V shed 3 bases, J shed 3 bases, and the junction held 5 bases outside the gene matches. The CDR3 has 15 amino acids. The CDR3 spells CASSFDGTSTDTQYF. CDR3 DNA sequence: TGTGCCAGCAGCTTTGATGGGACTAGTACAGATACGCAGTATTTT.

The DNA for the CDR3 is TGTGCCAGCAGCGTATACGCCTACAGGGAAGGGGCTCACTCTGGAAACACCATATATTTT. Translation gives CASSVYAYREGAHSGNTIYF. V usage is TRBV9 and J usage is TRBJ1-3; tentatively, D is TRBD1 (6 bases). The CDR3 spans 20 residues. Trimming left V 1 base short and J 0 bases short, with 23 bases between. In germline, CDR1 is SGDLS, CDR2 YYNGEE.

The V and J genes are TRBV11-2 and TRBJ2-3; a possible D gene is TRBD2 (6 bases). V dropped 0 bases and J dropped 9 bases, with 13 bases sitting between them. Germline V CDR1 and CDR2: SGHAT, FQNNGV. This CDR3 region has 14 residues. This CDR3 reads CASSLEGTAGTQYF. As DNA, the CDR3 is TGTGCCAGCAGCTTAGAAGGGACCGCGGGGACGCAGTATTTT.

The gene calls are TRBV21-1 and TRBJ2-3; the tabulated D call, TRBD1, remains unverified against the DNA. TRBV21-1 is marked as a pseudogene. The CDR3 is 17 residues long. The CDR3 sequence: CASSKEGETGGTDTQYF. The CDR3 DNA sequence: TGTGCCAGCAGCAAAGAAGGGGAGACAGGGGGCACAGATACGCAGTATTTT.

This clone has a single count. The chain has TRBV9 and TRBJ2-1; D not resolved. The CDR3 consists of 12 residues. Trimming left V 3 bases short and J 8 bases short, with 9 bases between. Germline CDR1 is SGDLS and CDR2 is YYNGEE. CDR3 residues: CASSALRDEQFF. CDR3 bases: TGTGCCAGCAGCGCCCTCCGGGATGAGCAGTTCTTC.

J is TRBJ2-1 and V is TRBV5-6, with 13 bases fitting TRBD2. From germline, CDR1 is SGHDT and CDR2 YYEEEE. CDR3 length: 18 residues. J lost 2 bases, V lost 4 bases, and 9 bases had no gene match. The chain's CDR3 is CASSPGLAGVSAYNEQFF. The DNA of the CDR3 is TGTGCCAGCAGCCCCGGACTAGCGGGAGTAAGCGCCTACAATGAGCAGTTCTTC.

The chain employs TRBV4-2 and TRBJ1-1, with D possibly matching TRBD1 (6 bases). Between the trimmed V and J ends, which lost 1 base and 2 bases, there was a span of 11 bases. The length of the CDR3 is 15 residues. The germline gives CDR1 LGHNA, CDR2 YNFKEQ. The CDR3 nucleotides read TGTGCCAGCAGCCAAGTTGGCAGGGGAAACACTGAAGCTTTCTTT. As protein: CASSQVGRGNTEAFF.

This chain uses TRBV9 with TRBJ1-6; TRBD1 is a possible D gene (6 bases). Germline lookup yields CDR1 SGDLS and CDR2 YYNGEE. The length of the CDR3 is 12 residues. Trimming left V 5 bases short and J 12 bases short, with 12 bases between. The CDR3 is CASRRGSGPLHF. DNA for the CDR3: TGTGCCAGCAGGAGGGGGTCTGGACCCCTCCACTTT.

The chain joins TRBV6-1 to TRBJ2-7; 10 bases align to TRBD2. CDR1 and CDR2 (germline): MNHNS, SASEGT. This CDR3 is built from 19 residues. The junction had 12 bases not matched to a gene; V was cut back by 1 base and J by 0 bases. The DNA of the CDR3 is TGTGCCAGCAGTGAAGAAAGGTTCGGGACTAGCGCCTACTCCTACGAGCAGTACTTC. This sequence encodes CASSEERFGTSAYSYEQYF.

V usage is TRBV28 and J usage is TRBJ1-2; D may be TRBD1 (6 bases). The CDR3 contains 13 residues. V lost 6 bases, J lost 0 bases, and 8 bases lay in between. Germline V gene sequence: CDR1 MDHEN, CDR2 SYDVKM. The CDR3 is CASRKGANYGYTF. The DNA of the CDR3 is TGTGCCAGCAGGAAGGGGGCTAACTATGGCTACACCTTC.

The count of this clone is one. This rearrangement joins TRBV7-9 to TRBJ2-1; 7 positions match TRBD2. CDR3 size: 15 residues. CDR1 is SEHNR and CDR2 is FQNEAQ in the germline V gene (reference sequence). Germline trimming cut 5 bases from V and 0 bases from J; bases unmatched to any gene: 4. The CDR3 spells CASSPGGSSYNEQFF. Here the CDR3 DNA reads TGTGCCAGCAGCCCGGGGGGAAGCTCCTACAATGAGCAGTTCTTC.

This sequence joins TRBV5-1 and TRBJ2-1, with TRBD2 identical over 12 bases. Germline values: CDR1 SGHRS, CDR2 YFSETQ. The CDR3 runs to 16 residues. After removal of 3 bases from V and 4 bases from J, the junction contained 5 bases not matched to a gene. Here the CDR3 reads CASSSRTSGNYNEQFF. The DNA for the CDR3 is TGCGCCAGCAGCTCCCGGACTAGCGGGAATTACAATGAGCAGTTCTTC.

The rearrangement links TRBV9 to TRBJ2-3; TRBD2 matches 11 bases. Unmatched junction bases numbered 7, after V lost 3 bases and J lost 7 bases. The CDR3 has 15 residues. Germline CDR1 is SGDLS and CDR2 is YYNGEE. As DNA, the CDR3 is TGTGCCAGCAGCGATAGCGGGGGGGCCCTAAATACGCAGTATTTT. Amino acids: CASSDSGGALNTQYF.

The chain employs TRBV7-2 and TRBJ1-1; D is ambiguous. This CDR3 has 14 amino acids. Germline V gives CDR1 SGHTA, CDR2 FQGNSA. Trimming pared 3 bases from V and 1 base from J, leaving 9 bases between. This chain's CDR3 is CASSLYRWNTEAFF. The CDR3 DNA reads as TGTGCCAGCAGCTTGTACAGATGGAACACTGAAGCTTTCTTT. Drawing the rest from reference TRBV7-2 and TRBJ1-1, the complete variable domain is GAGVSQSPSNKVTEKGKDVELRCDPISGHTALYWYRQSLGQGLEFLIYFQGNSAPDKSGLPSDRFSAERTGGSVSTLTIQRTQQEDSAVYLCASSLYRWNTEAFFGQGTRLTVV.

The rearrangement links TRBV11-2 to TRBJ2-1; maybe TRBD2 (5 bases). V lost 8 bases and J 3 bases, leaving 17 bases between the germline ends. The V gene's germline CDR1 is SGHAT and CDR2 FQNNGV. The CDR3 loop spans 15 amino acids. The CDR3 is CASSSHGGRYNEQFF. Here the CDR3 DNA reads TGTGCCAGCTCCTCACACGGCGGGCGCTACAATGAGCAGTTCTTC.

The chain joins TRBV6-5 to TRBJ2-1; D is perhaps TRBD1 (5 bases). The CDR3 spans 13 residues. V was shortened by 6 bases and J by 2 bases, with 8 bases between the two germline ends. CDR1 is MNHEY, CDR2 SVGAGI, per germline. CDR3 sequence: CASRTGAYNEQFF. CDR3 coding DNA: TGTGCCAGCAGAACAGGCGCCTACAATGAGCAGTTCTTC.

The CDR3 protein is CASSLALTDGGVYGYTF. CDR3 coding DNA: TGTGCCAGCAGCTTGGCCTTAACCGACGGGGGGGTTTATGGCTACACCTTC. This rearrangement joins TRBV5-5 to TRBJ1-2; perhaps TRBD1 as D (5 bases). V lost 0 bases and J 5 bases, leaving 20 bases between the germline ends. In germline, CDR1 is SGHKS, CDR2 YYEKEE (reference sequence). This CDR3 region has 17 residues.

V is TRBV9 and J is TRBJ2-5; possibly TRBD1 for D (6 bases). Germline V gene lookup returns CDR1 SGDLS and CDR2 YYNGEE. This CDR3 region has 14 residues. V was trimmed by 2 bases and J by 5 bases, leaving 13 bases between them. The CDR3 loop reads CASSVHSGEETQYF. In DNA form, the CDR3 reads TGTGCCAGCAGCGTTCACTCAGGGGAGGAGACCCAGTACTTC.

The chain carries TRBV27 and TRBJ2-2, with D maybe TRBD1 (5 bases). The germline V and J ends were trimmed by 1 base and 3 bases, with 15 bases remaining between them. Germline CDR1 MNHEY, CDR2 SMNVEV (reference sequence). The CDR3 has 17 residues. CDR3 sequence reads: CASSLWTVKGDTGELFF. The CDR3, as DNA: TGTGCCAGCAGTTTATGGACCGTAAAAGGGGACACCGGGGAGCTGTTTTTT.

The rearrangement joins TRBV19 to TRBJ1-3; D gene unclear. The CDR3 is made up of 14 amino acids. Per the germline V gene, CDR1 is LNHDA and CDR2 is SQIVND (reference sequence). V was trimmed by 4 bases and J by 0 bases, leaving 7 bases between them. The CDR3 reads CASSTPSSGNTIYF. CDR3 coding DNA: TGTGCCAGTAGTACCCCTTCCTCTGGAAACACCATATATTTT.

The V and J genes are TRBV20-1 and TRBJ1-2; weak D call: TRBD1 (5 bases). The CDR3 consists of 11 residues. CDR1 DFQATT and CDR2 SNEGSKA come from the germline V gene (reference sequence). V was pared by 6 bases and J by 10 bases, with 15 bases between. In nucleotides, the CDR3 is TGCAGTGCCAGGAAGACAGAGACCTACACCTTC. This sequence encodes CSARKTETYTF.

This chain uses TRBV11-2 with TRBJ2-1; possibly TRBD2 for D (6 bases). Germline loops: CDR1 SGHAT, CDR2 FQNNGV. The V end lost 5 bases, the J end lost 8 bases, and 19 bases lay between the germline ends. The CDR3 is 15 residues long. CDR3 coding DNA: TGTGCCAGCAGCCCCCCTCAGACTAGTATCTATGAGCAGTTCTTC. Its translation is CASSPPQTSIYEQFF. The full variable domain, rest sourced from reference TRBV11-2 and TRBJ2-1, is EAGVAQSPRYKIIEKRQSVAFWCNPISGHATLYWYQQILGQGPKLLIQFQNNGVVDDSQLPKDRFSAERLKGVDSTLKIQPAKLEDSAVYLCASSPPQTSIYEQFFGPGTRLTVL.

The V gene is TRBV21-1, the J gene TRBJ2-7; the table assigns TRBD2, which was not confirmed against the DNA. TRBV21-1 is flagged as a pseudogene. The CDR3 totals 12 residues. The DNA of the CDR3 is TGTGCCAGCAGCAAAATGAACGGCGAGCAGTACTTC. This sequence encodes CASSKMNGEQYF.

This rearrangement joins TRBV18 to TRBJ2-3; TRBD1 might be the D (5 bases). Per germline, CDR1 KGHSH and CDR2 LQKENI. V lost 3 bases and J 4 bases, leaving 11 bases between the germline ends. This CDR3 is 14 amino acids long. The CDR3 DNA sequence: TGTGCCAGCTCACCGGGCCTAGGGGCAGATACGCAGTATTTT. As protein: CASSPGLGADTQYF.

The CDR3 spells CASSPIGDRGAAEAFF. Here the CDR3 DNA reads TGTGCCAGCTCACCCATCGGGGACAGGGGTGCGGCTGAAGCTTTCTTT. The gene calls are TRBV18 and TRBJ1-1, with 10 bases identical to TRBD1. The V segment lost 3 bases and the J segment 6 bases; nucleotides outside the gene matches: 10. The CDR3 totals 16 residues. Germline V gene lookup returns CDR1 KGHSH and CDR2 LQKENI.